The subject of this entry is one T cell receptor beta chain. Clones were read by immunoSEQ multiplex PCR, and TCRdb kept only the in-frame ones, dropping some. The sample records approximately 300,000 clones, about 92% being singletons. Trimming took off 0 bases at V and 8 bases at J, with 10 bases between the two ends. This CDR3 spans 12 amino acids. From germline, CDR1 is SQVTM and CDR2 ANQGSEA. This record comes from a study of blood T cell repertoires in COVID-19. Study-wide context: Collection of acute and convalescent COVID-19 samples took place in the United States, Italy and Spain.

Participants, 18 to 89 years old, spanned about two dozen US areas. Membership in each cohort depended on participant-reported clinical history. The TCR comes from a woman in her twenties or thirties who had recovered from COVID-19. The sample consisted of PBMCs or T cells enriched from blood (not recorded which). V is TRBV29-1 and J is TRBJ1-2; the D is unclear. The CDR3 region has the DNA TGCAGCGTTGAAGAGCTTGGAGGGGGCTACACCTTC. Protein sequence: CSVEELGGGYTF. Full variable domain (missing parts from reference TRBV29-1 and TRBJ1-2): SAVISQKPSRDICQRGTSLTIQCQVDSQVTMMFWYRQQPGQSLTLIATANQGSEATYESGFVIDKFPISRPNLTFSTLTVSNMSPEDSSIYLCSVEELGGGYTFGSGTRLTVV.